This TCR beta chain was sequenced for a study of shared clonotypes between healthy human individuals. This clone was observed a handful of times. The ends lost 6 bases at V and 5 bases at J; junction bases unmatched: 6. Germline CDR1 MRHNA, CDR2 SNTAGT. The CDR3 is made up of 14 amino acids. For sorted subsets, about 190 ng DNA per replicate equaled roughly 29,000 T cell genomes. Generated by immunoSEQ multiplex PCR, the TCRdb table keeps only in-frame clones and is missing some. The sample holds about 730,000 clones, roughly two thirds seen once. Sequences were obtained from memory CD4+ T cells sorted from blood. The subset was: CD45RA-negative fraction. The origin of this receptor is a woman under 40 in good health. This chain uses TRBV6-4 with TRBJ2-2; 7 nucleotides line up with TRBD2. CDR3 residues: CASSQAGETGELFF. The DNA of the CDR3 is TGTGCCAGCAGCCAGGCGGGGGAAACCGGGGAGCTGTTTTTT.